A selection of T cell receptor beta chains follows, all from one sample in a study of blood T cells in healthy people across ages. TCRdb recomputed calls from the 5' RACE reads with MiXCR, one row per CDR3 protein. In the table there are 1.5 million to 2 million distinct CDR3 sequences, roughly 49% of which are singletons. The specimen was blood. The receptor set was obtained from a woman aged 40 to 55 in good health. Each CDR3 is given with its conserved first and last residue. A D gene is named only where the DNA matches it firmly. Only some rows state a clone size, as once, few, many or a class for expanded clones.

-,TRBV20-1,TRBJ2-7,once,TGCAGTGCTCCAGACTGGGAGGGGGGCTCCTACAATGAGCAGTACTTC,CSAPDWEGGSYNEQYF
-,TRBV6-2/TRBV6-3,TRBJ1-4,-,TGTGCCAGCAGATCCCTCGGCCCATCGGTTGAAAAACTGTTTTTT,CASRSLGPSVEKLFF
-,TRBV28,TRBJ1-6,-,TGTGCCAGCCTACTTGGTGGTACTTCACCCCTCCACTTT,CASLLGGTSPLHF
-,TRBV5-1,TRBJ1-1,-,TGCGCCAGCAGCTTAAGTCCTCAAGGGGAGAAGGCTTTCTTT,CASSLSPQGEKAFF
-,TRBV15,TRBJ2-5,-,TGTGCCACCAGCAAAACCCCGGACTCATTACATAAAGAGACCCAGTACTTC,CATSKTPDSLHKETQYF
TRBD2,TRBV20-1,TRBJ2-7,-,TGCAGTGCTCACGAGGGAGGGGCGAGGTTCCACGAGCAGTACTTC,CSAHEGGARFHEQYF
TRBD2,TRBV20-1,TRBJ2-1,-,TGCAGTGCTAGAAGGACTAGCGGGGGGCGGACCTACAATGAGCAGTTCTTC,CSARRTSGGRTYNEQFF
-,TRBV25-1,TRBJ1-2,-,TGTGCCAGCAGTGGGAAACCCTCCTATGGCCACACCTTC,CASSGKPSYGHTF
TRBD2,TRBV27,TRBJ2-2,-,TGTGCCAGCAGTTTATCAGGGACTAGCGGGGGACCCGGGGAGCTGTTTTTT,CASSLSGTSGGPGELFF
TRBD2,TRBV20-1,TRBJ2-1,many,TGCAGTGCTAGCGCGGGGGAGTACAATGAGCAGTTCTTC,CSASAGEYNEQFF
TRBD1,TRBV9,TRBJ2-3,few,TGTGCCAGCAGCGTAGCAGTCGGACAGGGGACGCAGTATTTT,CASSVAVGQGTQYF
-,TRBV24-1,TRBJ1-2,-,TGTGCCACCAGTGATTTAGACGGGAGCTATGGCTACACCTTC,CATSDLDGSYGYTF
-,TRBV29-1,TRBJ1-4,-,TGCAGCGTTGGACACTCTAATGAAAAACTGTTTTTT,CSVGHSNEKLFF
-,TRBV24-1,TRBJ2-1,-,TGTGCCACCAGTCTCTCAGCGGACAATGAGCAGTTCTTC,CATSLSADNEQFF
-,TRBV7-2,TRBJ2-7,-,TGTGCCAGCAGCTTAGGAACGGCCTCCGAGGCCCAGTACTTC,CASSLGTASEAQYF
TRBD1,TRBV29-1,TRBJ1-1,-,TGCAGCGGCGGACAGGGGTACACTGAAGCTTTCTTT,CSGGQGYTEAFF
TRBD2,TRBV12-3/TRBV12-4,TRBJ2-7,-,TGTGCCAGCAGTCAAGGGGCGGGGGTCCCTAACTACGAGCAGTACTTC,CASSQGAGVPNYEQYF
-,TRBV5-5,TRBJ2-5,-,TGTGCCAGCAGCGTGGACAGTACGACGCCTTATAATGAGCAGTACTTC,CASSVDSTTPYNEQYF
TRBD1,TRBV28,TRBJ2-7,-,TGTGCCAGCAGGTTAGGGGGGGGGACAGGGTATTACGAGCAGTACTTC,CASRLGGGTGYYEQYF
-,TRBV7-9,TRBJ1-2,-,TGTGCCAGCAGCCTAACACAGATCTACACCTTC,CASSLTQIYTF
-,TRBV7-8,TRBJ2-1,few,TGTGCCAGCAGCTTAGAGCTAGCGCCCGGACATGAGCAGTTCTTC,CASSLELAPGHEQFF
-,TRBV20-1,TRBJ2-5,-,TGCAGTGCTAGAGATCCCGACAGATTAGGAGAGACCCAGTACTTC,CSARDPDRLGETQYF
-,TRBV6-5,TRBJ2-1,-,TGTGCCAGCAGTACTCTGGGGACCCCCTACAATGAGCAGTTCTTC,CASSTLGTPYNEQFF
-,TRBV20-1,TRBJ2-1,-,TGCAGTGCTAGGTGGGCAGGGGCCCCCTACAATGAGCAGTTCTTC,CSARWAGAPYNEQFF
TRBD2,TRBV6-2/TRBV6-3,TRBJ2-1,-,TGTGCCAGCAGTTATCCTCGAGCGGGGGTAGTTGAGCAGTTCTTC,CASSYPRAGVVEQFF
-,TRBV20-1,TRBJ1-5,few,TGCAGTGCTTCGACAGGAGTCAATCAGCCCCAGCATTTT,CSASTGVNQPQHF
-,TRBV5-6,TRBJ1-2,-,TGTGCCAGCAGCGCCGCCGGGACGGATAACTATGGCTACACCTTC,CASSAAGTDNYGYTF
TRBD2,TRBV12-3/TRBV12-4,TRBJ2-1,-,TGTGTCAGCCTCGCGGGGTTAGCGGGGGGTTACAATGAGCAGTTCTTC,CVSLAGLAGGYNEQFF
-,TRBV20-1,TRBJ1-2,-,TGCAGTGCTAGTGATCCCGAAGCGGCAGGGGACTATGGCTACACCTTC,CSASDPEAAGDYGYTF
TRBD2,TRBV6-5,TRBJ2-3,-,TGTGCCAGCAGTTACTCATCTTCTAGCGGGGGGGCATATACGCAGTATTTT,CASSYSSSSGGAYTQYF
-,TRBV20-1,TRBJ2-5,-,TGCAGTGCTAGAGATGGGCGACTAGTCCTCCGGGATACTGAGCAGTACTTC,CSARDGRLVLRDTEQYF
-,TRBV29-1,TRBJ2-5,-,TGCAGCGTTGTAGTTTCGGCGGGGCAAGAGACCCAGTACTTC,CSVVVSAGQETQYF
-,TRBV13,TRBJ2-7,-,TGTGCCAGCAGCTTAGGCAGTGACCCACCGGAGCGGAATGAGCAGTACTTC,CASSLGSDPPERNEQYF
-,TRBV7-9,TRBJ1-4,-,TGTGCCAGCAGCTTTAGGGCCGCAAATGAAAAACTGTTTTTT,CASSFRAANEKLFF
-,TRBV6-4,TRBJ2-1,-,TGTGCCAGCAGTGACGCGTGGCTTGCCAATGAGCAGTTCTTC,CASSDAWLANEQFF
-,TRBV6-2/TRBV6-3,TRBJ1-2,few,TGTGCCAGCAGTTATAGACAGTCTCTGAAGGGCTACACCTTC,CASSYRQSLKGYTF
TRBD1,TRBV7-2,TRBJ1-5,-,TGTGCCAGCAGCTGGGGACAGGGGGCGAGCAATCAGCCCCAGCATTTT,CASSWGQGASNQPQHF
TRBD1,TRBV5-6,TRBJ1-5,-,TGTGCCAGCAGCTTGGCTGGACAGGGCAATCAGCCCCAGCATTTT,CASSLAGQGNQPQHF
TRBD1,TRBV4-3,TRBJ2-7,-,TGCGCCAGCAGCCAAGAACCAATACAGGGGGTATACGAGCAGTACTTC,CASSQEPIQGVYEQYF